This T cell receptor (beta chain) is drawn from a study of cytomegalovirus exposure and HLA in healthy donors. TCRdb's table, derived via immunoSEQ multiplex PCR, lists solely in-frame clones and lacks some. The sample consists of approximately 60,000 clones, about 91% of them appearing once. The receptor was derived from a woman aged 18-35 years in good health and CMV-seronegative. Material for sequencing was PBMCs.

The CDR3 spells CATTSGGAYSPLHF. The DNA for the CDR3 is TGTGCCACCACTTCAGGGGGCGCGTATTCACCCCTCCACTTT. This rearrangement joins TRBV7-9 to TRBJ1-6; 8 bases agree with TRBD1. Unmatched junction bases numbered 10, after V lost 10 bases and J lost 8 bases. CDR1 SEHNR and CDR2 FQNEAQ come from the germline V gene (reference sequence). The CDR3 sequence is 14 residues long.